This is a list of T cell receptor beta chains from one sample in a study of OX40 agonist ivuxolimab in advanced cancers. Profiling relied on immunoSEQ multiplex PCR, and the TCRdb table lists in-frame clones only, not all of them. The table includes fewer than 100,000 clones, 70% to 90% detected once. The sample consisted of CD4+ or CD8+ T cells sorted from blood, taken in a trial of the OX40 agonist ivuxolimab. The source is an adult with an advanced solid tumor such as melanoma, head and neck, liver or kidney cancer. Each CDR3 is given with its conserved first and last residue. The D gene is left open where the match is weak. The size entry is marked missing in some rows and otherwise reads once, few, many or a size class.

V,size,D,J,CDR3,DNA
TRBV18,-,TRBD1,TRBJ2-7,CASSPGQASYEQYF,TGTGCCAGCTCACCCGGACAGGCCTCCTACGAGCAGTACTTC
TRBV5-1,-,TRBD1,TRBJ1-1,CASSLDRGYTEAFF,TGCGCCAGCAGCCTGGACAGGGGATACACTGAAGCTTTCTTT
TRBV7-6,-,-,TRBJ2-1,CASSLVAYDLEPDEQFF,TGTGCCAGCAGCTTAGTGGCGTACGATCTGGAACCGGATGAGCAGTTCTTC
TRBV5-1,-,TRBD1,TRBJ2-5,CASVRDRGGETQYF,TGCGCCAGCGTCCGGGACAGGGGTGGGGAGACCCAGTACTTC
TRBV29-1,-,-,TRBJ2-7,CSVLPEQYF,TGCAGCGTCCTACCGGAGCAGTACTTC
TRBV12-5,-,-,TRBJ2-3,CASGSPGPTDTQYF,TGTGCTAGTGGTTCACCCGGGCCCACAGATACGCAGTATTTT
TRBV6-1,-,TRBD1,TRBJ2-2,CASSEDRAFTGELFF,TGTGCCAGCAGTGAGGACAGGGCATTCACCGGGGAGCTGTTTTTT
TRBV2,-,-,TRBJ2-1,CASSQGDLILSYNEQFF,TGTGCCAGCAGCCAGGGAGACTTGATCCTCTCCTACAATGAGCAGTTCTTC
TRBV4-2,-,-,TRBJ1-4,CASSLRHGDSSEKLFF,TGTGCCAGCAGTCTCAGACATGGGGATTCTTCGGAAAAACTGTTTTTT
TRBV2,-,-,TRBJ1-3,CASSEDQESGNTIYF,TGTGCCAGCAGTGAAGATCAGGAATCGGGAAACACCATATATTTT
TRBV19,-,-,TRBJ1-1,CASSMGSGITEAFF,TGTGCCAGTAGTATGGGGTCGGGGATCACTGAAGCTTTCTTT
TRBV4-2,-,-,TRBJ1-3,CASSQVEVDGNTIYF,TGTGCCAGCAGCCAAGTCGAGGTAGATGGAAACACCATATATTTT
TRBV12-5,-,-,TRBJ2-1,CASSWNNEQFF,TGTGCTAGTAGTTGGAACAATGAGCAGTTCTTC
TRBV18,-,-,TRBJ2-5,CASSVGSQETQYF,TGTGCCAGCTCAGTAGGATCCCAAGAGACCCAGTACTTC
TRBV19,-,-,TRBJ1-3,CASSMSQLSGNTIYF,TGTGCCAGTAGTATGAGTCAACTATCGGGAAACACCATATATTTT
TRBV10-1,-,-,TRBJ1-6,CASPQGGGPLHF,TGCGCCAGCCCCCAAGGGGGGGGACCCCTCCACTTT
TRBV28,-,TRBD2,TRBJ2-5,CASTGSAGGQETQYF,TGTGCCAGCACCGGAAGTGCGGGGGGACAAGAGACCCAGTACTTC
TRBV7-3,-,TRBD2,TRBJ2-1,CASSPSGGAFNEQFF,TGTGCCAGCAGCCCTAGCGGGGGGGCCTTCAATGAGCAGTTCTTC
TRBV9,-,-,TRBJ1-3,CASSSGGRLGNTIYF,TGTGCCAGCTCGTCCGGGGGACGGCTCGGAAACACCATATATTTT
TRBV2,-,-,TRBJ2-3,CASSGGPDTQYF,TGTGCCAGCAGTGGCGGGCCAGATACGCAGTATTTT
TRBV19,-,TRBD2,TRBJ2-3,CASRGGAATDTQYF,TGTGCCAGTCGCGGGGGGGCCGCGACAGATACGCAGTATTTT
TRBV6-1,-,-,TRBJ1-5,CASSGTATNQPQHF,TGTGCCAGCAGCGGGACGGCCACCAATCAGCCCCAGCATTTT
TRBV5-6,-,-,TRBJ1-2,CASSFPRSNYGYTF,TGTGCCAGCAGCTTCCCCAGATCTAACTATGGCTACACCTTC
TRBV5-6,-,-,TRBJ1-3,CASSFVTPGNTIYF,TGTGCCAGCAGCTTTGTTACACCCGGAAACACCATATATTTT
TRBV11-3,-,TRBD2,TRBJ2-1,CASSSGGGNNEQFF,TGTGCCAGCAGCAGCGGGGGGGGTAACAATGAGCAGTTCTTC
TRBV28,-,-,TRBJ2-7,CASSAAGEQYF,TGTGCCAGCAGTGCTGCGGGCGAGCAGTACTTC
TRBV2,-,-,TRBJ2-5,CASSDTAEETQYF,TGTGCCAGCAGTGACACAGCTGAAGAGACCCAGTACTTC
TRBV13,once,-,TRBJ1-2,CASSSPTMGAGYTF,TGTGCCAGCAGCTCTCCGACAATGGGCGCTGGCTACACCTTC
TRBV13,once,-,TRBJ2-7,CASSPPPGIQTYEQYF,TGTGCCAGCAGCCCTCCTCCAGGGATTCAAACCTACGAGCAGTACTTC
TRBV18,-,-,TRBJ1-3,CASSPSGGSGNTIYF,TGTGCCAGCTCACCCTCCGGCGGAAGCGGAAACACCATATATTTT
TRBV7-2,-,-,TRBJ2-5,CASSPLGTQETQYF,TGTGCCAGCAGCCCGTTGGGGACTCAAGAGACCCAGTACTTC
TRBV5-1,-,TRBD1,TRBJ1-2,CASSLEGQGFYGYTF,TGCGCCAGCAGCTTGGAGGGACAGGGTTTCTATGGCTACACCTTC
TRBV6-5,-,-,TRBJ1-2,CASSYRDGGYTF,TGTGCCAGCAGTTATCGGGACGGTGGCTACACCTTC
TRBV9,-,-,TRBJ2-3,CASSVGPRGTINTDTQYF,TGTGCCAGCAGCGTAGGGCCGAGGGGGACTATTAATACAGATACGCAGTATTTT
TRBV15,-,-,TRBJ1-1,CATSRARQGLGNTEAFF,TGTGCCACCAGCAGAGCCCGGCAGGGGCTTGGGAACACTGAAGCTTTCTTT
TRBV28,-,-,TRBJ2-1,CASRGEGYEQFF,TGTGCCAGCAGGGGAGAGGGGTATGAGCAGTTCTTC
TRBV11-1,few,-,TRBJ1-4,CASSLARGVDEKLFF,TGTGCCAGCAGCTTAGCGCGCGGCGTCGATGAAAAACTGTTTTTT
TRBV7-9,-,TRBD1,TRBJ2-3,CASSLVGTGADTQYF,TGTGCCAGCAGCTTAGTTGGGACAGGGGCGGATACGCAGTATTTT